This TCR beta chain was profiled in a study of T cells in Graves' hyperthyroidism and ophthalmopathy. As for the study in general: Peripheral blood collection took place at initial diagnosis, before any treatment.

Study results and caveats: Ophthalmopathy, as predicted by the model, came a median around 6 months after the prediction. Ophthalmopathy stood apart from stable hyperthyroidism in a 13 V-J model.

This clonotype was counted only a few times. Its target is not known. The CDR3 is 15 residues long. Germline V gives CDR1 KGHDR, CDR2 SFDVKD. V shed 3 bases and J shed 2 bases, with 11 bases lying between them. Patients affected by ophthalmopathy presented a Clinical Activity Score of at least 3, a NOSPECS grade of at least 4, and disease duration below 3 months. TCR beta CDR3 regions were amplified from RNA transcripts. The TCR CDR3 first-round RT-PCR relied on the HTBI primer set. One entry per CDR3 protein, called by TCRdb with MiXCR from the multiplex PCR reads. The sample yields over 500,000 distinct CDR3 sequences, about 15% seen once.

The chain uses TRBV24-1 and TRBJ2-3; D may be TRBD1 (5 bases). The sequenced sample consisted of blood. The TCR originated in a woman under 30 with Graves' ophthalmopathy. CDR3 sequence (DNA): TGTGCCACCAGTGATCTCGGACACGACACAGATACGCAGTATTTT. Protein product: CATSDLGHDTDTQYF.